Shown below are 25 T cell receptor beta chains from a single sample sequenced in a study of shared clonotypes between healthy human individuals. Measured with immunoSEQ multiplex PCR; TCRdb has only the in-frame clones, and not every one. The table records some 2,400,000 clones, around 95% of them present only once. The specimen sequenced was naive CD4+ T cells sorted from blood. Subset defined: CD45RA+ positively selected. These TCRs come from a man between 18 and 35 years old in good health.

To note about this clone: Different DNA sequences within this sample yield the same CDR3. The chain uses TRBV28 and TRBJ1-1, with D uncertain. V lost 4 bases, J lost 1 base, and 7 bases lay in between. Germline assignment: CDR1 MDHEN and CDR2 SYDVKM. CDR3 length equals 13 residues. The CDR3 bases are TGTGCCAGCAGTTCCCCAGGGAACACTGAAGCTTTCTTT. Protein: CASSSPGNTEAFF.

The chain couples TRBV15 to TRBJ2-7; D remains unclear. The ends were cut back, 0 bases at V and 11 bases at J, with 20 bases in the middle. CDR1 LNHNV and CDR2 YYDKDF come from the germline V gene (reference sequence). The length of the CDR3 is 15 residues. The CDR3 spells CATSRDKARIDWKYF. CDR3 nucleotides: TGTGCCACCAGCAGAGATAAGGCGAGAATCGATTGGAAGTACTTC.

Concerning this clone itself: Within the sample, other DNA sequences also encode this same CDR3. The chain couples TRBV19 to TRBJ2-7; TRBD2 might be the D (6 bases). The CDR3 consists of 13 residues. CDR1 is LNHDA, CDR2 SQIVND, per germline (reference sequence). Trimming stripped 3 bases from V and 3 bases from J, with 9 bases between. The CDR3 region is CASSIGRGYEQYF. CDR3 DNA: TGTGCCAGTAGTATCGGGAGAGGCTACGAGCAGTACTTC.

The CDR3 loop reads CASSRDGPGRSFYEQYF. Here the CDR3 DNA reads TGTGCCAGCAGCCGGGACGGGCCGGGCAGGTCTTTCTACGAGCAGTACTTC. The rearrangement links TRBV5-4 to TRBJ2-7; perhaps D is TRBD1 or TRBD2 (5 bases each). V shed 4 bases and J shed 3 bases, with 23 bases lying between them. Germline loops: CDR1 SGHNT, CDR2 YYREEE (reference sequence). The CDR3 is 17 residues long.

The DNA of the CDR3 is TGTGCCAGCAGCTTGGGCGGGAAAGCTGGTACTGAAGCTTTCTTT. Its translation is CASSLGGKAGTEAFF. The rearrangement links TRBV5-6 to TRBJ1-1; unclear D gene. The CDR3 has 15 residues. With 0 bases removed from V and 5 bases from J, the gap between germline ends came to 14 bases. Germline V gives CDR1 SGHDT, CDR2 YYEEEE.

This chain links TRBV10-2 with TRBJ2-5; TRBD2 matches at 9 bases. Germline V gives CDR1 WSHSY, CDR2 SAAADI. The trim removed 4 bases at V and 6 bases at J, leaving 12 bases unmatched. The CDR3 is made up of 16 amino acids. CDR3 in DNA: TGCGCCAGCAGTGCGGGGGCGGGGGGGCCCGGAAAGACCCAGTACTTC. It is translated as CASSAGAGGPGKTQYF.

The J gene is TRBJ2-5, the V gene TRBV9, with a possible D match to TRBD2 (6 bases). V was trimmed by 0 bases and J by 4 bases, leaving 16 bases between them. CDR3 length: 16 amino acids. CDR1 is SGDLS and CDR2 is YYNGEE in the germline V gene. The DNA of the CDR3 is TGTGCCAGCAGCGTAGCAGCACTAGCATTAGGAGAGACCCAGTACTTC. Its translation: CASSVAALALGETQYF.

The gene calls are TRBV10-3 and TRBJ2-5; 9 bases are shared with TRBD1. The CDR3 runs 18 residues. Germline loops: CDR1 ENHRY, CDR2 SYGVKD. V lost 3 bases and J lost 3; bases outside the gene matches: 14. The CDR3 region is CAISESLPGQGLEETQYF. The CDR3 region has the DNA TGTGCCATCAGTGAAAGTCTACCGGGACAGGGTTTGGAAGAGACCCAGTACTTC.

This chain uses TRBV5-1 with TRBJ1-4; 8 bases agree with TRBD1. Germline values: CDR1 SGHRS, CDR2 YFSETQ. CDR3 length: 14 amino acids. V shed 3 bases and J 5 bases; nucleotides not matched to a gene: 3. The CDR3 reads CASSSTGGNEKLFF. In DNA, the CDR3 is TGCGCCAGCAGCTCCACAGGGGGGAATGAAAAACTGTTTTTT.

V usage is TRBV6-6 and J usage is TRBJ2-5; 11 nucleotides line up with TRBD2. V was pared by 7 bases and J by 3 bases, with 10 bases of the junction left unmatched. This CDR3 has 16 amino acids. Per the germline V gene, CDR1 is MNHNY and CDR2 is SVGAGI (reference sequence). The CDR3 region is CASTSPKLAGEETQYF. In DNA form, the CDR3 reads TGTGCCAGCACCTCCCCCAAACTAGCGGGAGAAGAGACCCAGTACTTC.

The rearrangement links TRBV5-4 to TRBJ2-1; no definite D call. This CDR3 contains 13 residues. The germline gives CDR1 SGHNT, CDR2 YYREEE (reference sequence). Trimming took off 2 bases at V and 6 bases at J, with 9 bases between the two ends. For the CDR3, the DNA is TGTGCCAGCAGCTTACCGCTATTCAATGAGCAGTTCTTC. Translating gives CASSLPLFNEQFF. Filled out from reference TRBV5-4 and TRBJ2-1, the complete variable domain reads ETGVTQSPTHLIKTRGQQVTLRCSSQSGHNTVSWYQQALGQGPQFIFQYYREEENGRGNFPPRFSGLQFPNYSSELNVNALELDDSALYLCASSLPLFNEQFFGPGTRLTVL.

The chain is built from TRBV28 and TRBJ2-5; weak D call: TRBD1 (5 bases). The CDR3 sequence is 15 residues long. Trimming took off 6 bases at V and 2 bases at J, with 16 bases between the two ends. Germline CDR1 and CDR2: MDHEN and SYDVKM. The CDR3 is CASRPLKGRQETQYF. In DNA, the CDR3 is TGTGCCAGCAGGCCCCTTAAGGGGCGGCAAGAGACCCAGTACTTC.

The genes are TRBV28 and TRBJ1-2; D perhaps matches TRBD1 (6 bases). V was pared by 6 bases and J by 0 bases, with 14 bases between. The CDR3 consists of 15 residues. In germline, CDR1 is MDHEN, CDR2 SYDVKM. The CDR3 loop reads CASSAPRTANYGYTF. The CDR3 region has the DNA TGTGCCAGCAGCGCCCCAAGGACAGCTAACTATGGCTACACCTTC.

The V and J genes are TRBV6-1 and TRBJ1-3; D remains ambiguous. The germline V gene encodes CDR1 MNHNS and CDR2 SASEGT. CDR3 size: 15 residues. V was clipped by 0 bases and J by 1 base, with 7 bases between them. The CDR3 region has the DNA TGTGCCAGCAGTGAAGCCCAGGTATCTGGAAACACCATATATTTT. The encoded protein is CASSEAQVSGNTIYF.

The CDR3 sequence is CASSQGQGYTGELFF. The CDR3 DNA reads as TGTGCCAGCAGCCAAGGACAGGGGTACACCGGGGAGCTGTTTTTT. The genes are TRBV14 and TRBJ2-2, with TRBD1 identical over 8 bases. With V trimmed by 1 base and J by 3 bases, 1 base remained unmatched. CDR1 and CDR2 from the germline V gene are SGHDN and FVKESK. The CDR3 covers 15 residues.

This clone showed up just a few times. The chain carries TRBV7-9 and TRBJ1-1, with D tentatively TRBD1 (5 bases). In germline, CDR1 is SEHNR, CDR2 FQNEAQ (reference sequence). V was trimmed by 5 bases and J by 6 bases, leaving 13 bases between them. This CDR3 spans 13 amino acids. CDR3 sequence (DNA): TGTGCCAGCAGCCCTGGACATACTGCTGAAGCTTTCTTT. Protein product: CASSPGHTAEAFF.

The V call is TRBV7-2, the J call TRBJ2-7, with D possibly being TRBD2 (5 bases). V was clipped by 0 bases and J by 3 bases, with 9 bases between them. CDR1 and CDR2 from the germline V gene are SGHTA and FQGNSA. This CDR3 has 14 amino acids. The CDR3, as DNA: TGTGCCAGCAGCTTAGCACCGGGGAACTACGAGCAGTACTTC. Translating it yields CASSLAPGNYEQYF. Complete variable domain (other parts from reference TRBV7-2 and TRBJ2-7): GAGVSQSPSNKVTEKGKDVELRCDPISGHTALYWYRQSLGQGLEFLIYFQGNSAPDKSGLPSDRFSAERTGGSVSTLTIQRTQQEDSAVYLCASSLAPGNYEQYFGPGTRLTVT.

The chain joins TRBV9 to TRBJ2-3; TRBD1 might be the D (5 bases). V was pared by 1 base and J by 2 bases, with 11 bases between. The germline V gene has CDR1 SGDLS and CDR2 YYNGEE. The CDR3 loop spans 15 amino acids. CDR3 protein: CASSVRGAPTDTQYF. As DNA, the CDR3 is TGTGCCAGCAGCGTAAGGGGCGCGCCCACAGATACGCAGTATTTT.

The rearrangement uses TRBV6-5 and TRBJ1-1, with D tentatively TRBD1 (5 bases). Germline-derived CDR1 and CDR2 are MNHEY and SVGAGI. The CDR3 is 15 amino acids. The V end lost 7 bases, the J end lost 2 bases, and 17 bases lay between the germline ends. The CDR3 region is CASNKGRGFNTEAFF. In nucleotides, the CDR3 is TGTGCCAGCAATAAAGGGAGGGGCTTCAACACTGAAGCTTTCTTT.

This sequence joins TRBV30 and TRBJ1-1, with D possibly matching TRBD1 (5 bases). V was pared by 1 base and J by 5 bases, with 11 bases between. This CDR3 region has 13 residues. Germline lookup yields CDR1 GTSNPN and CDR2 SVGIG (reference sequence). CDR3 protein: CAWSADTKTEAFF. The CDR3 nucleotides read TGTGCCTGGAGTGCGGACACAAAGACTGAAGCTTTCTTT.

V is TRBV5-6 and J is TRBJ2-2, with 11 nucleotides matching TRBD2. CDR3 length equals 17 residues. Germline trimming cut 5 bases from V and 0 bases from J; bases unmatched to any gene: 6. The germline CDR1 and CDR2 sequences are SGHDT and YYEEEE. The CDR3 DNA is TGTGCCAGCAGTTCGCTAGCGGGAGGACCGAACACCGGGGAGCTGTTTTTT. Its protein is CASSSLAGGPNTGELFF. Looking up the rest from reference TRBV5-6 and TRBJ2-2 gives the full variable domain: DAGVTQSPTHLIKTRGQQVTLRCSPKSGHDTVSWYQQALGQGPQFIFQYYEEEERQRGNFPDRFSGHQFPNYSSELNVNALLLGDSALYLCASSSLAGGPNTGELFFGEGSRLTVL.

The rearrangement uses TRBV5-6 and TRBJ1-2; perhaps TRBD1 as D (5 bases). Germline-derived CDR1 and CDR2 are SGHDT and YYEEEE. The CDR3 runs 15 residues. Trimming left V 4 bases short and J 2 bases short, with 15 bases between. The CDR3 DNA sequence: TGTGCCAGCAGCGGGGGTCCGGGATCAAACTATGGCTACACCTTC. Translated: CASSGGPGSNYGYTF.

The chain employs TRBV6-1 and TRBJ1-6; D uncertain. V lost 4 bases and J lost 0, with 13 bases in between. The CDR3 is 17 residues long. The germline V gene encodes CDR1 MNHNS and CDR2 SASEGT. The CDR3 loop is CASSAREVSSYNSPLHF. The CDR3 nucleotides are TGTGCCAGCAGTGCCCGGGAGGTCAGCTCCTATAATTCACCCCTCCACTTT.

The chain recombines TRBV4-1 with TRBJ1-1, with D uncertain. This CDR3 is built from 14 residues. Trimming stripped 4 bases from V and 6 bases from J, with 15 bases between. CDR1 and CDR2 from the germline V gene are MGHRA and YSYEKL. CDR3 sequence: CASSPSWYPAEAFF. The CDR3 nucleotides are TGCGCCAGCAGCCCCTCCTGGTATCCCGCTGAAGCTTTCTTT.

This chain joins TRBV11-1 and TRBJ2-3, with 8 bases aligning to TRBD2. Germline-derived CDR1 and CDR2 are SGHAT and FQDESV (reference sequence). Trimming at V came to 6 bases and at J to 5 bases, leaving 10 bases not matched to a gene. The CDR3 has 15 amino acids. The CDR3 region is CASSLSGAPRDTQYF. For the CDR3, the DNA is TGTGCCAGCAGTCTTAGCGGGGCCCCGCGAGATACGCAGTATTTT.